This T cell receptor (beta chain) stems from a study of cytomegalovirus exposure and HLA in healthy donors. Generated by immunoSEQ multiplex PCR, the TCRdb table keeps only in-frame clones and is missing some. The table lists some 65,000 clones, 90% to 95% of them singletons, with less than 4.5% in the top ten. The CDR3 is 15 residues long. The germline V and J ends were trimmed by 3 bases and 3 bases, with 14 bases remaining between them. Germline assignment: CDR1 KGHSH and CDR2 LQKENI. The specimen sequenced was PBMCs. The sequence was obtained from a young man in good health and CMV-seropositive. The gene calls are TRBV18 and TRBJ2-5; possibly TRBD2 for D (6 bases). CDR3 loop: CASSPRGDGKETQYF. The CDR3 DNA follows: TGTGCCAGCTCACCCCGCGGGGACGGGAAAGAGACCCAGTACTTC.